Following are 13 T cell receptor beta chains from one sample sequenced in a study of graft-versus-host responses after intestinal transplantation. Sequenced by immunoSEQ multiplex PCR; TCRdb stores in-frame clones only, minus some. The sample includes about 9,500 clones, approximately 88% of them seen just once. The specimen was PBMCs, collected roughly 35 weeks after intestinal transplant. The source is a human patient who received an intestinal transplant, so some T cells may come from the graft donor.

The J gene is TRBJ2-3, the V gene TRBV14; 7 bases fit TRBD2. J lost 5 bases, V lost 2 bases, and 13 bases had no gene match. This CDR3 region has 17 residues. Germline V gene sequence: CDR1 SGHDN, CDR2 FVKESK. The CDR3 sequence is CASSQWVWRERGDTQYF. The DNA for the CDR3 is TGTGCCAGCAGCCAATGGGTCTGGCGGGAGAGGGGAGATACGCAGTATTTT.

The gene calls are TRBV10-3 and TRBJ2-7, with 9 bases matching TRBD1. J gave up 5 bases and V 6 bases, and 8 bases lay outside the gene matches. The germline V gene has CDR1 ENHRY and CDR2 SYGVKD. The CDR3 runs to 14 residues. CDR3 DNA: TGTGCCATCAGGGAAACAGGGGGCGGGAACGAGCAGTACTTC. Protein product: CAIRETGGGNEQYF.

This chain connects TRBV7-2 to TRBJ2-1, with a possible D match to TRBD1 (6 bases). Germline assignment: CDR1 SGHTA and CDR2 FQGNSA. The germline V and J ends were trimmed by 2 bases and 8 bases, with 16 bases remaining between them. This CDR3 spans 15 amino acids. The chain's CDR3 is CASSLRGHTIDEQFF. The DNA of the CDR3 is TGTGCCAGCAGCTTAAGGGGACACACAATAGATGAGCAGTTCTTC.

The chain carries TRBV7-9 and TRBJ2-5; no definite D call. Germline loops: CDR1 SEHNR, CDR2 FQNEAQ (reference sequence). Deletions cut 4 bases from V and 1 base from J, with 10 bases between. The CDR3 is 14 amino acids. The DNA of the CDR3 is TGTGCCAGCAGCTCAAGGCGGCCCCAAGAGACCCAGTACTTC. It is translated as CASSSRRPQETQYF.

The chain has TRBV6-4 and TRBJ2-3; 10 bases fit TRBD2. The germline V gene encodes CDR1 MRHNA and CDR2 SNTAGT. The CDR3 contains 15 residues. V lost 5 bases, J lost 0 bases, and 2 bases stayed unmatched. CDR3 sequence (DNA): TGTGCCAGCAGTACGACTAGCGGGAGCACAGATACGCAGTATTTT. Translating it yields CASSTTSGSTDTQYF.

The V and J genes are TRBV5-1 and TRBJ2-2; TRBD2 matches 10 bases. J lost 5 bases, V lost 4 bases, and 14 bases had no gene match. The CDR3 is made up of 18 amino acids. CDR1 is SGHRS, CDR2 YFSETQ, per germline. The CDR3 reads CASSMGGEREGETGELFF. The CDR3, as DNA: TGCGCCAGCAGCATGGGCGGTGAGCGGGAGGGCGAGACCGGGGAGCTGTTTTTT.

The table lists this clone with a count of one. This chain's CDR3 is CAIGLAGDGEQYF. The CDR3 DNA reads TGTGCCATCGGACTAGCGGGAGACGGCGAGCAGTACTTC. The chain links TRBV10-3 to TRBJ2-7; 13 nucleotides align to TRBD2. Germline-derived CDR1 and CDR2 are ENHRY and SYGVKD. V was pared by 8 bases and J by 6 bases, with 4 bases of the junction left unmatched. CDR3 length equals 13 residues.

The chain combines TRBV18 with TRBJ2-5; D possibly corresponds to TRBD1 (5 bases). The CDR3 is 15 amino acids. Per the germline V gene, CDR1 is KGHSH and CDR2 is LQKENI. V was trimmed by 6 bases and J by 1 base, leaving 15 bases between them. The CDR3 coding sequence is TGTGCCAGCTCGCAGGGCCTAGGGCCCCAAGAGACCCAGTACTTC. The encoded protein is CASSQGLGPQETQYF.

The chain has TRBV4-1 and TRBJ2-7; 7 bases line up with TRBD2. This CDR3 is built from 14 residues. V lost 4 bases and J lost 2; bases outside the gene matches: 5. Germline loops: CDR1 MGHRA, CDR2 YSYEKL. The CDR3 loop reads CASSPGRGPYEQYF. The CDR3 coding sequence is TGCGCCAGCAGCCCAGGGAGGGGTCCCTACGAGCAGTACTTC.

The rearrangement uses TRBV11-2 and TRBJ2-1, with 12 bases matching TRBD2. Unmatched junction bases numbered 0, after V lost 3 bases and J lost 0 bases. CDR1 SGHAT and CDR2 FQNNGV come from the germline V gene. The CDR3 has 16 amino acids. The CDR3 is CASSLTSGSSYNEQFF. The CDR3 nucleotides are TGTGCCAGCAGCTTGACTAGCGGGAGCTCCTACAATGAGCAGTTCTTC.

A remark on this clone: This sample includes further DNA sequences coding for the same CDR3. The gene calls are TRBV2 and TRBJ2-1, with 10 nucleotides matching TRBD1. CDR1 SNHLY and CDR2 FYNNEI come from the germline V gene. The V and J ends lost 5 bases and 3 bases, in that order; junction bases with no gene match: 4. The CDR3 runs 15 residues. The CDR3 region is CASSSGTGVYNEQFF. The CDR3 DNA follows: TGTGCCAGCAGTTCCGGGACAGGGGTCTACAATGAGCAGTTCTTC. Supplemented by reference TRBV2 and TRBJ2-1, the full variable domain reads EPEVTQTPSHQVTQMGQEVILRCVPISNHLYFYWYRQILGQKVEFLVSFYNNEISEKSEIFDDQFSVERPDGSNFTLKIRSTKLEDSAMYFCASSSGTGVYNEQFFGPGTRLTVL.

V is TRBV5-1 and J is TRBJ2-7, with 7 bases lining up with TRBD1. The junction had 7 bases not matched to a gene; V was cut back by 0 bases and J by 1 base. Per germline, CDR1 SGHRS and CDR2 YFSETQ. The CDR3 runs 16 residues. The CDR3 nucleotides are TGCGCCAGCAGCTTGGTCGAGACAGGGACATCCTACGAGCAGTACTTC. Encoded protein: CASSLVETGTSYEQYF. Based on the CDR3 plus reference TRBV5-1 and TRBJ2-7, the full variable domain is KAGVTQTPRYLIKTRGQQVTLSCSPISGHRSVSWYQQTPGQGLQFLFEYFSETQRNKGNFPGRFSGRQFSNSRSEMNVSTLELGDSALYLCASSLVETGTSYEQYFGPGTRLTVT.

The count of this clone is one. The chain couples TRBV7-9 to TRBJ1-2; D remains ambiguous. CDR1 is SEHNR and CDR2 is FQNEAQ in the germline V gene (reference sequence). V dropped 4 bases and J dropped 2 bases, with 11 bases sitting between them. The CDR3 is made up of 14 amino acids. CDR3 DNA sequence: TGTGCCAGCAGCTGGGCGGCGGGGAACTATGGCTACACCTTC. Translating it yields CASSWAAGNYGYTF. The full variable domain, rest sourced from reference TRBV7-9 and TRBJ1-2, is DTGVSQNPRHKITKRGQNVTFRCDPISEHNRLYWYRQTLGQGPEFLTYFQNEAQLEKSRLLSDRFSAERPKGSFSTLEIQRTEQGDSAMYLCASSWAAGNYGYTFGSGTRLTVV.